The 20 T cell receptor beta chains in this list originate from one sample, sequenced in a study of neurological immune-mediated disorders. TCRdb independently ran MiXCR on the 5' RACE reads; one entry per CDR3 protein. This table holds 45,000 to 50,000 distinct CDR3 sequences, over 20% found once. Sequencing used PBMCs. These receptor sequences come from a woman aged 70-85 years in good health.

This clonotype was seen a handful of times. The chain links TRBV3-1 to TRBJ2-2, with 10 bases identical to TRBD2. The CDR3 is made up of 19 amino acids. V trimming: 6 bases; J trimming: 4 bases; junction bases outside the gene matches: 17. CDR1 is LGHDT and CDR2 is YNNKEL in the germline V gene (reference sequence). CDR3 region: CASRPRSGLAGVLTGELFF. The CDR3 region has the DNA TGTGCCAGCAGACCCCGAAGCGGGCTAGCGGGAGTCCTCACCGGGGAGCTGTTTTTT.

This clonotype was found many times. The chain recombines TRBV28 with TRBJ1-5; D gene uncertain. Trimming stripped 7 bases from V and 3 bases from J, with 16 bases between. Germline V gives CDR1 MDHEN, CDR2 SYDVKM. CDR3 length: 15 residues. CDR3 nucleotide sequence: TGTGCCAGCAAAAAAAGGGATATCTCCAATCAGCCCCAGCATTTT. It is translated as CASKKRDISNQPQHF.

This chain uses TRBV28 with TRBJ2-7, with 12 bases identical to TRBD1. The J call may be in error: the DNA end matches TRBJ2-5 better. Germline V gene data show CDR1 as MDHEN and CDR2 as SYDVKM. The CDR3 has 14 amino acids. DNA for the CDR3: TGTGCCATCCGACGGGACAGGGGGCTAGAGACCCAGTACTTC. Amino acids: CAIRRDRGLETQYF.

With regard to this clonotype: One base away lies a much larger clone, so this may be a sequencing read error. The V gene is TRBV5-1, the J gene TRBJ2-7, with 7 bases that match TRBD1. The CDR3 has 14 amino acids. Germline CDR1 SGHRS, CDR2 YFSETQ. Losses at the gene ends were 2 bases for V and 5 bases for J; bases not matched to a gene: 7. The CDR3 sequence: CASSLGGQDNEQYF. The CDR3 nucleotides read TGCGCCAGCAGCTTAGGAGGACAGGACAACGAGCAGTACTTC.

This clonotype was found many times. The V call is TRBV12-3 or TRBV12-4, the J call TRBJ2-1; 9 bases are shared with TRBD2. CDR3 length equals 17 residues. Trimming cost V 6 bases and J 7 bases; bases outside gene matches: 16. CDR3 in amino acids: CASRLTLPGLAGNEQFF. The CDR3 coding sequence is TGTGCCAGCAGACTCACCCTCCCGGGACTAGCTGGGAATGAGCAGTTCTTC.

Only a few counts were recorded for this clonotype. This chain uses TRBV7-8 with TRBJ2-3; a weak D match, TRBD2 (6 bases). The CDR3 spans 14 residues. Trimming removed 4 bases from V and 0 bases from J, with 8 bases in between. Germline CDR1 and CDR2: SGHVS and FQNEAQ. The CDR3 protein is CASSSSGSTDTQYF. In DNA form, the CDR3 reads TGTGCCAGCAGCTCGAGCGGGAGCACAGATACGCAGTATTTT.

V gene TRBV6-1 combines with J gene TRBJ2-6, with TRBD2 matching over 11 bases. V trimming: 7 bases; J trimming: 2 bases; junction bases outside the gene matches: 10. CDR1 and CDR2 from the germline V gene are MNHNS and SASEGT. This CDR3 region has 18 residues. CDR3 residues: CASIKLAGGGPGANVLTF. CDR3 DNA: TGTGCCAGCATTAAGTTAGCGGGAGGGGGTCCTGGGGCCAACGTCCTGACTTTC.

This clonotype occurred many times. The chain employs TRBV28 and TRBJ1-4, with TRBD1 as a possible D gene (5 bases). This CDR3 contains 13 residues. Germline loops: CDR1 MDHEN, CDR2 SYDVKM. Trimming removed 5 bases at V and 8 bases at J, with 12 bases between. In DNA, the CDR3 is TGTGCCAGCAGTCGACAGTGGTGGGAAAAACTGTTTTTT. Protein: CASSRQWWEKLFF.

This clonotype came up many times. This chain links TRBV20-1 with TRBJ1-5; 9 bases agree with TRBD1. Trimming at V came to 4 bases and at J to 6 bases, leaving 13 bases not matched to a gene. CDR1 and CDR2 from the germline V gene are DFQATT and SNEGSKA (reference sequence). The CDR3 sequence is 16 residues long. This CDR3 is CSATTSGQGYSQPQHF. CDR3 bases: TGCAGTGCTACAACTTCGGGACAGGGTTATAGTCAGCCCCAGCATTTT.

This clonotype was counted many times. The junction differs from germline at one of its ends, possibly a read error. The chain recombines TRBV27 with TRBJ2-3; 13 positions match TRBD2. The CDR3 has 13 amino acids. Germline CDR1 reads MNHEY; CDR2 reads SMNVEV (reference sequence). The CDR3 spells CASSTPGLAGPVF. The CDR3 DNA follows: TGTGCCAGCAGTACCCCGGGACTAGCGGGGCCCGTTTTT.

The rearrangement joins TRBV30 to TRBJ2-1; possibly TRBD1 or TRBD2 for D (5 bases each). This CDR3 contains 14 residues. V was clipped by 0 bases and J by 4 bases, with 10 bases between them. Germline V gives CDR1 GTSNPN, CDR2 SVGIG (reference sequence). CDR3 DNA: TGTGCCTGGAGTGTAACCGGGGCTTACAATGAGCAGTTCTTC. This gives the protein CAWSVTGAYNEQFF.

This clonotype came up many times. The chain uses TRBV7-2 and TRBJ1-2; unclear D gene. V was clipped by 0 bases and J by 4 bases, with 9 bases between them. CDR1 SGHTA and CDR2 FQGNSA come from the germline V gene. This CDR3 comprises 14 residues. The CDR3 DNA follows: TGTGCCAGCAGCTTAGCGCGGGGTTCCTATGGCTACACCTTC. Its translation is CASSLARGSYGYTF.

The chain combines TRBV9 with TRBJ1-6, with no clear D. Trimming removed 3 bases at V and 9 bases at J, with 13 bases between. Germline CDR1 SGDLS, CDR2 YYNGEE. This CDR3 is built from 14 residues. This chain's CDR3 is CASSGRGGGSPLHF. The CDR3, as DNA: TGTGCCAGCAGCGGGCGGGGTGGAGGTTCACCCCTCCACTTT.

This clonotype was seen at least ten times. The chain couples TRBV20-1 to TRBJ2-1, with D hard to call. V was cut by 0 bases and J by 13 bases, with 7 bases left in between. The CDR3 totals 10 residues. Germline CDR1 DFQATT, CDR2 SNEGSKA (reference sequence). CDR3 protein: CSARDSPQFF. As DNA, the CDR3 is TGCAGTGCTAGAGATTCGCCCCAGTTCTTC.

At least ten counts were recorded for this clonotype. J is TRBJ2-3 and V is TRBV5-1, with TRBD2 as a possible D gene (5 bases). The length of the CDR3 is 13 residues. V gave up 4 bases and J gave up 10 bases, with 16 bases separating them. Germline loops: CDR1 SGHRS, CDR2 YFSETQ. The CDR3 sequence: CASSLDPAEAQYF. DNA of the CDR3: TGCGCCAGCAGCCTCGACCCGGCGGAGGCGCAGTATTTT.

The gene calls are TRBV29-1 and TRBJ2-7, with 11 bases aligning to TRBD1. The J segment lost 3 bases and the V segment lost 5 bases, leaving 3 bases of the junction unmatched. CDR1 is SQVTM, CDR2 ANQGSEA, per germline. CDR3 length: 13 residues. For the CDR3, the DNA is TGCAGCGTTCGGACAGGGGGCATCTACGAGCAGTACTTC. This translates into CSVRTGGIYEQYF.

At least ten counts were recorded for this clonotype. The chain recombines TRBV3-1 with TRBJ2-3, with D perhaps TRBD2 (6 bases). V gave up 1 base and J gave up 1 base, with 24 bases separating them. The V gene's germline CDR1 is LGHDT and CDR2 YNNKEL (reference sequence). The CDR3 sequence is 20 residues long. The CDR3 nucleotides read TGTGCCAGCAGCCAAGCTCAGGGTGATATAGCGGACCCCGGCACAGATACGCAGTATTTT. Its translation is CASSQAQGDIADPGTDTQYF.

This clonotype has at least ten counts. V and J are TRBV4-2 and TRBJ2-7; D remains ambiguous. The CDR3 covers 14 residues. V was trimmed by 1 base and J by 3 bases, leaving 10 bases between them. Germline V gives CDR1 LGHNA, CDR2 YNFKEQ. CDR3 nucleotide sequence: TGTGCCAGCAGCCAAGGGAAAGGAATCTACGAGCAGTACTTC. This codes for CASSQGKGIYEQYF.

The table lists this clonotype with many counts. Here the CDR3 reads CSAPRGPQDTQYF. Here the CDR3 DNA reads TGCAGTGCCCCCAGGGGGCCTCAAGATACGCAGTATTTT. The chain uses TRBV20-1 and TRBJ2-3; 8 nucleotides agree with TRBD1. V was pared by 6 bases and J by 5 bases, with 7 bases of the junction left unmatched. Germline V gene data show CDR1 as DFQATT and CDR2 as SNEGSKA (reference sequence). The CDR3 runs 13 residues.

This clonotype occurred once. CDR3 bases: TGTGCCAGTAGTCCGCGACAGGCCACCGGGGAGCTGTTTTTT. Its translation: CASSPRQATGELFF. V and J are TRBV19 and TRBJ2-2; D is perhaps TRBD1 (6 bases). CDR3 size: 14 residues. Germline CDR1 LNHDA, CDR2 SQIVND (reference sequence). V was shortened by 5 bases and J by 4 bases, with 11 bases between the two germline ends. Full variable domain (missing parts from reference TRBV19 and TRBJ2-2): DGGITQSPKYLFRKEGQNVTLSCEQNLNHDAMYWYRQDPGQGLRLIYYSQIVNDFQKGDIAEGYSVSREKKESFPLTVTSAQKNPTAFYLCASSPRQATGELFFGEGSRLTVL.